These 2 T cell receptor beta chains were all obtained from the same sample, sequenced in a study of CD8+ T cells in alopecia areata. Extracted RNA was reverse transcribed, and the resulting cDNA served as sequencing template. The protocol was immunoSEQ multiplex PCR, while the TCRdb copy is restricted to in-frame clones and leaves out a portion. The repertoire yields under 350,000 clones, none seen only once; the top ten contain more than 1%. Sorting of pooled cutaneous lymph node cells was based on CD4, CD8alpha, NKG2D, NKG2ACE and other markers. The sample taken for sequencing was CD4+ T cells sorted from a lymph node. All receptors derive from a C3H/HeJ mouse with alopecia areata. Mouse strain MHC haplotype: H2-k.

About this clone itself: Gene and germline names: mouse. The CDR3 goes on 4 residues after the read ends, and that part is filled in from the germline J gene. This rearrangement joins TRBV1 to TRBJ2-5, with TRBD2 matching over 10 bases. Germline V gene data show CDR1 as NSQYPW and CDR2 as LRSPGD (reference sequence). The CDR3 extends over 18 amino acids. CDR3 loop: CTCSANLFGDWGRDTQYF. CDR3 DNA, as far as it was read: TGCACCTGCAGTGCAAATCTCTTCGGGGACTGGGGTAGAGAC.

This clone was seen repeatedly, ten times or more. Gene names refer to mouse genes. The read stops 4 residues short of the end of the CDR3; the missing end is completed from the germline J gene. This sequence joins TRBV17 and TRBJ2-1; TRBD1 might be the D (5 bases). Trimming left V 6 bases short and J 0 bases short, with 9 bases between. This CDR3 region has 14 residues. Germline lookup yields CDR1 MNHDT and CDR2 YYDKIL. CDR3 in amino acids: CASSNRNNYAEQFF. The sequenced part of the CDR3 DNA is TGTGCTAGCAGCAACAGGAATAACTATGCT.